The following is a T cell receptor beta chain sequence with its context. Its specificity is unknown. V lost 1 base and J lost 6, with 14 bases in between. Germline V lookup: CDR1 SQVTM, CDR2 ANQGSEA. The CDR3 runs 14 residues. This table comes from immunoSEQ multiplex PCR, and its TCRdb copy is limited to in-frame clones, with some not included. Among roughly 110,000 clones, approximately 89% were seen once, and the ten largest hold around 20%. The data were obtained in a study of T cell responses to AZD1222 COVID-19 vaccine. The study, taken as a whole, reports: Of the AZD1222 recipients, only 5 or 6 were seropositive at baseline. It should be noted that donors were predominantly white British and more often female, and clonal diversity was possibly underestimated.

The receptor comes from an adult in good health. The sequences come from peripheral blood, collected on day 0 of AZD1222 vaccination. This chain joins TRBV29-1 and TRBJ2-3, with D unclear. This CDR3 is CSVEGRGPGDTQYF. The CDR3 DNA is TGCAGCGTTGAAGGTAGAGGCCCAGGCGATACGCAGTATTTT.